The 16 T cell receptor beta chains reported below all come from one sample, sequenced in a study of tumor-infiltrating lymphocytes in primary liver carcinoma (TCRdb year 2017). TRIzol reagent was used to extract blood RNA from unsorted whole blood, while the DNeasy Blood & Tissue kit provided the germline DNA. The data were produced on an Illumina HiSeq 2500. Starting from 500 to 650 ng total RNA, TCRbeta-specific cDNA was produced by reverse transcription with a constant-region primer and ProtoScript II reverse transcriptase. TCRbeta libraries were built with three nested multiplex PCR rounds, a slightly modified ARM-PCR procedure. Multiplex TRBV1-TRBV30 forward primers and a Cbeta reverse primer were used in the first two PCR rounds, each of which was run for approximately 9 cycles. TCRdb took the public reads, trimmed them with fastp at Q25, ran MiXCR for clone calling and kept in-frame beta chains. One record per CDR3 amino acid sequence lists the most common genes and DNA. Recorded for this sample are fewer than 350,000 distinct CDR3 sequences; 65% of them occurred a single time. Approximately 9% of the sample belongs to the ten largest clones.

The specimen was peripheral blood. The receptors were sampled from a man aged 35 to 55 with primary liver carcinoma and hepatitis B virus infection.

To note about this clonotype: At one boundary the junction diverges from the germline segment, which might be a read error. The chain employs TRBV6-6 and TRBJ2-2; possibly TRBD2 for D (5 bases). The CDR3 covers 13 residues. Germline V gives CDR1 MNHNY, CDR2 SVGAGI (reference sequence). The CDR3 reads CASSRVFAGELLF. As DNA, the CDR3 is TGTGCCAGCAGTCGGGTTTTCGCCGGGGAGCTGCTTTTT.

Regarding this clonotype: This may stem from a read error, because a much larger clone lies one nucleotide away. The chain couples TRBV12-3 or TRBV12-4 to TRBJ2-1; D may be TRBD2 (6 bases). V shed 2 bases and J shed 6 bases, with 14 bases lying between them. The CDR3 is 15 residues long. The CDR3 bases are TGTGCCAGCAGTTTACACGCGGGATTTCGCAATGAGCAGTTCTTC. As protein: CASSLHAGFRNEQFF.

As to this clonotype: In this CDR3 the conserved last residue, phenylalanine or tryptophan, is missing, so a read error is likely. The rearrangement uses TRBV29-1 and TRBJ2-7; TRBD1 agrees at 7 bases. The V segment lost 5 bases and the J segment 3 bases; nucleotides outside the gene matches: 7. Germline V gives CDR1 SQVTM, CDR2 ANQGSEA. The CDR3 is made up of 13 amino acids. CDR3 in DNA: TGCAGCGTTAATGAGCAGGGGGACTACGAGCAGTACTCC. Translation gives CSVNEQGDYEQYS.

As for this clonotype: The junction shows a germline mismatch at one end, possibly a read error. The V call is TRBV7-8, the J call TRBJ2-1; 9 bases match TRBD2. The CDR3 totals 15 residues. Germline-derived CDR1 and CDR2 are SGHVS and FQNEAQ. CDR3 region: CVSSPRLAEHNEQFF. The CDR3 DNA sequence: TGTGTCAGCAGCCCTAGACTAGCGGAACACAATGAGCAGTTCTTC. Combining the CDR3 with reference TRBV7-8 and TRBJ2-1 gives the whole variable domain GAGVSQSPRYKVAKRGQDVALRCDPISGHVSLFWYQQALGQGPEFLTYFQNEAQLDKSGLPSDRFFAERPEGSVSTLKIQRTQQEDSAVYLCVSSPRLAEHNEQFFGPGTRLTVL.

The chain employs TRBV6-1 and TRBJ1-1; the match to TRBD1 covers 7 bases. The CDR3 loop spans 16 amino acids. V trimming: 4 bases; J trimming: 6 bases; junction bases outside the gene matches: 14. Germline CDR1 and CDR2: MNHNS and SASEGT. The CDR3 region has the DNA TGTGCCAGCAGTGCCGAATTCGGGACAGCGGGGTCTGAAGCTTTCTTT. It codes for CASSAEFGTAGSEAFF.

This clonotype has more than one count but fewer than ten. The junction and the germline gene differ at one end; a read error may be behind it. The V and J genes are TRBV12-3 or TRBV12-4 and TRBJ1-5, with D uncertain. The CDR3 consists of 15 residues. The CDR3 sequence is CASSSAPTSNQPLHF. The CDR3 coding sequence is TGTGCCAGCAGTTCTGCACCCACAAGCAATCAGCCCCTGCATTTT.

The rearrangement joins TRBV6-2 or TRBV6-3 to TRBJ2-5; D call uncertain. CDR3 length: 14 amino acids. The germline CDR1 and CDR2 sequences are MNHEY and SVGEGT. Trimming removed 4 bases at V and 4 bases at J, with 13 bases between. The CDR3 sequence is CASSCRVGGETQYF. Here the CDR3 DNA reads TGTGCCAGCAGTTGCCGGGTGGGTGGAGAGACCCAGTACTTC.

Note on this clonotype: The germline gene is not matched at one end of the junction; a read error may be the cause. The CDR3 nucleotides are TGTGCCGCCAGTGACCTCAGAAGCTACACCTTC. Translated: CAASDLRSYTF. V and J are TRBV24-1 and TRBJ1-2; D gene unclear. The CDR3 has 11 residues. The germline gives CDR1 KGHDR, CDR2 SFDVKD.

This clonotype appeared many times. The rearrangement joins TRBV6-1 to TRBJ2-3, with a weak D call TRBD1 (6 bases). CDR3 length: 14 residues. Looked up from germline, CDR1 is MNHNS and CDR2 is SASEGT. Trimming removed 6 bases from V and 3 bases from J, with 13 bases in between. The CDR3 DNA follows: TGTGCCAGCAGCGAATGGACAGAGACAGATACGCAGTATTTT. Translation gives CASSEWTETDTQYF.

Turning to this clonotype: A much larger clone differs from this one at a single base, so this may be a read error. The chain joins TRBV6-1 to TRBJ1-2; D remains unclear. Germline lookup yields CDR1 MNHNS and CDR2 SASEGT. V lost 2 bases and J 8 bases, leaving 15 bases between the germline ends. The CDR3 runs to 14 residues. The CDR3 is CASSESGFFFGYTF. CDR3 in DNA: TGTGCCAGCAGTGAATCGGGGTTCTTCTTCGGCTACACCTTC.

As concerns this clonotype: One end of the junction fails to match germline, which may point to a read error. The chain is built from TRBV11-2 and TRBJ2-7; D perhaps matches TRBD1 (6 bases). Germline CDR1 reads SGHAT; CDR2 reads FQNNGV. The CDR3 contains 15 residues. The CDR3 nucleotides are TGTGCCAGTAGCTTATTGGGGGCAGAGGGTTTCGAGCAGTACTTC. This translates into CASSLLGAEGFEQYF.

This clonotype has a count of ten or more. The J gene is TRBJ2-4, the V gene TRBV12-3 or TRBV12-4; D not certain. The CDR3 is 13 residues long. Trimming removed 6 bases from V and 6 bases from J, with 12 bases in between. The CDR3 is CASRQKSINIQYF. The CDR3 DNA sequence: TGTGCCAGCAGGCAGAAGTCGATAAACATTCAGTACTTC.

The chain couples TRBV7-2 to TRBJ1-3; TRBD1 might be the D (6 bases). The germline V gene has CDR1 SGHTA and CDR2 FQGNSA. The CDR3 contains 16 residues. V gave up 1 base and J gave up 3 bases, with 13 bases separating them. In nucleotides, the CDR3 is TGTGCCAGCAGCTTAGTCAGGGGCTTTGGTGGAAACACCATATATTTT. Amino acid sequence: CASSLVRGFGGNTIYF. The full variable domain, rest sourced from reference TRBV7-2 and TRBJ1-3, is GAGVSQSPSNKVTEKGKDVELRCDPISGHTALYWYRQSLGQGLEFLIYFQGNSAPDKSGLPSDRFSAERTGGSVSTLTIQRTQQEDSAVYLCASSLVRGFGGNTIYFGEGSWLTVV.

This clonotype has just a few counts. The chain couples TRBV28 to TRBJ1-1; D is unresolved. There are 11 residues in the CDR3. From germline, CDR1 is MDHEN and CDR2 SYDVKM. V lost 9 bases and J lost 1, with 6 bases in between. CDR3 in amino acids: CASLTNTEAFF. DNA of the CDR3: TGTGCCAGTCTAACGAACACTGAAGCTTTCTTT.

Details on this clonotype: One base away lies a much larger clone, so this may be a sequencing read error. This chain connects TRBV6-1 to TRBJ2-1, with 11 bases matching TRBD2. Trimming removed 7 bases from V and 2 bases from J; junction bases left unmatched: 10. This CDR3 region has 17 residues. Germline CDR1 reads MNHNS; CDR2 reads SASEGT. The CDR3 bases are TGTGCCAGCATCCGGACTAGCGGGCCGACTACCTACAATGAGCAGTTCTTC. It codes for CASIRTSGPTTYNEQFF.

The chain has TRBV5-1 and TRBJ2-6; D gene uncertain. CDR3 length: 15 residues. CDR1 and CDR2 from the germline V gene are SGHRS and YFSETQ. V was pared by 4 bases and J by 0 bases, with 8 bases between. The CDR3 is CASSTEISGANVLTF. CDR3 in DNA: TGCGCCAGCAGCACCGAAATCTCTGGGGCCAACGTCCTGACTTTC.